This T cell receptor beta chain was sequenced during a study of blood T cell repertoires in COVID-19. Study details: Material from acute and convalescent COVID-19 was sourced from the United States, Italy and Spain. T cells, B-cell-depleted T cells, or PBMCs provided the cDNA or gDNA that served as material.

Germline assignment: CDR1 LGHNA and CDR2 YNFKEQ. The CDR3 loop spans 16 amino acids. The V segment lost 0 bases and the J segment 5 bases; nucleotides outside the gene matches: 7. Authors' methods: Reference gene primer amplification gave estimated nucleated cell counts. Using immunoSEQ multiplex PCR, the repertoire was profiled, and TCRdb retains in-frame clones only, with some absent. V and J calls and clone size follow that table, whereas D and trimming were derived from the DNA. This table holds a few hundred thousand clones, 84% found once. Sequenced sample: peripheral blood. The clonotype originates from a woman aged 40-49 years who had recovered from COVID-19. The chain is built from TRBV4-2 and TRBJ2-3; 8 nucleotides align to TRBD2. The CDR3 is CASSQDAAGAIDTQYF. The CDR3 DNA reads as TGTGCCAGCAGCCAAGATGCAGCGGGGGCCATAGATACGCAGTATTTT.